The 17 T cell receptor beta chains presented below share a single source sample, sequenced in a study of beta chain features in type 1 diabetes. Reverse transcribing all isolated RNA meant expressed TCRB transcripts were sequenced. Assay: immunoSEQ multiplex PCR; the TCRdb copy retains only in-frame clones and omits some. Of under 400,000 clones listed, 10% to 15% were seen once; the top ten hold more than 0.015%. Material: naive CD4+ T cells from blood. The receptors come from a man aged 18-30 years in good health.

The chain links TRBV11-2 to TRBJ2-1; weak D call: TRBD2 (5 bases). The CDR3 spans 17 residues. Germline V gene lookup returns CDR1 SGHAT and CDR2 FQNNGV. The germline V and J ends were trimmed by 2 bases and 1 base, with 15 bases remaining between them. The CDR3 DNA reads TGTGCCAGCAGCTTAAGGGTCCGGGGAGTGTCCTACAATGAGCAGTTCTTC. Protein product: CASSLRVRGVSYNEQFF. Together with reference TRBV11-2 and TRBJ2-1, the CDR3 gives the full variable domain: EAGVAQSPRYKIIEKRQSVAFWCNPISGHATLYWYQQILGQGPKLLIQFQNNGVVDDSQLPKDRFSAERLKGVDSTLKIQPAKLEDSAVYLCASSLRVRGVSYNEQFFGPGTRLTVL.

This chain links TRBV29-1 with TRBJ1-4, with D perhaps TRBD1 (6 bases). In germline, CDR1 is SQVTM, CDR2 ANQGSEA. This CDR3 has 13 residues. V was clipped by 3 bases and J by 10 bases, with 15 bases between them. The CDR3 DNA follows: TGCAGCGTTGAGGGCGTGGGAGGGGGAAAACTGTTTTTT. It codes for CSVEGVGGGKLFF.

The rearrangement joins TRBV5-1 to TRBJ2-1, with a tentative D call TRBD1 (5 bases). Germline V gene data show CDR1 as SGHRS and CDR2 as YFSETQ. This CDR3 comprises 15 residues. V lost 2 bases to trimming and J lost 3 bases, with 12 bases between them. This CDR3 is CASSLSSDSYNEQFF. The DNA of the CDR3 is TGCGCCAGCAGCTTATCGTCTGACAGCTACAATGAGCAGTTCTTC.

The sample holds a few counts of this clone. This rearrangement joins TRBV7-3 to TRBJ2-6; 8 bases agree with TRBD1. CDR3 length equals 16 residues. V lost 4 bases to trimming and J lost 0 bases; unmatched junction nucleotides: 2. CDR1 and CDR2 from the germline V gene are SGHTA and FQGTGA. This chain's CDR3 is CASSSDRASGANVLTF. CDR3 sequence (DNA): TGTGCCAGCAGCTCGGACAGGGCCTCTGGGGCCAACGTCCTGACTTTC.

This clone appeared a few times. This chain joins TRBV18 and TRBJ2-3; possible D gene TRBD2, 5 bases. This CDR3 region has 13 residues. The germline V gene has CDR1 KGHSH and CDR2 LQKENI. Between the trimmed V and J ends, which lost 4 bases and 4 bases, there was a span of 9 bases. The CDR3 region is CASSRGLADTQYF. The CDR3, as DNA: TGTGCCAGCTCACGAGGACTGGCAGATACGCAGTATTTT.

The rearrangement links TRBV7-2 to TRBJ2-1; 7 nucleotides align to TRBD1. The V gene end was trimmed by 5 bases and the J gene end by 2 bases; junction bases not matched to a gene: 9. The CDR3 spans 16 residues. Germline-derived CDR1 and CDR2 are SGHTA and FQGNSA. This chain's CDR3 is CASSPRGRGPYNEQFF. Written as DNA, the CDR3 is TGTGCCAGCAGCCCACGGGGTAGGGGGCCCTACAATGAGCAGTTCTTC.

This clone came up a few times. The chain's CDR3 is CASRTTSYEQYF. CDR3 coding DNA: TGTGCCAGCAGGACTACCTCCTACGAGCAGTACTTC. The V call is TRBV28, the J call TRBJ2-7, with D perhaps TRBD2 (5 bases). The V end lost 6 bases, the J end lost 0 bases, and 6 bases lay between the germline ends. This CDR3 is built from 12 residues. Per the germline V gene, CDR1 is MDHEN and CDR2 is SYDVKM. The complete variable domain, with remaining parts taken from reference TRBV28 and TRBJ2-7, reads DVKVTQSSRYLVKRTGEKVFLECVQDMDHENMFWYRQDPGLGLRLIYFSYDVKMKEKGDIPEGYSVSREKKERFSLILESASTNQTSMYLCASRTTSYEQYFGPGTRLTVT.

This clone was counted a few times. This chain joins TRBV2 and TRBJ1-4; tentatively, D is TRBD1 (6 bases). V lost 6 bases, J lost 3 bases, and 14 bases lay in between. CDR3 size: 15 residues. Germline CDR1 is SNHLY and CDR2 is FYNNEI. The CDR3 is CASRAQGLSNEKLFF. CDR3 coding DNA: TGTGCCAGCAGGGCCCAGGGGCTATCTAATGAAAAACTGTTTTTT. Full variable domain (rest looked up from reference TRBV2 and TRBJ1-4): EPEVTQTPSHQVTQMGQEVILRCVPISNHLYFYWYRQILGQKVEFLVSFYNNEISEKSEIFDDQFSVERPDGSNFTLKIRSTKLEDSAMYFCASRAQGLSNEKLFFGSGTQLSVL.

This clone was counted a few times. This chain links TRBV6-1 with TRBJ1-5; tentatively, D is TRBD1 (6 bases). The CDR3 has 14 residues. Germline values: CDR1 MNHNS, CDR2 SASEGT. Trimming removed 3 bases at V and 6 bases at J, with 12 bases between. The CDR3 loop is CASSENRVTQPQHF. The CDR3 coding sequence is TGTGCCAGCAGTGAGAACAGGGTAACTCAGCCCCAGCATTTT.

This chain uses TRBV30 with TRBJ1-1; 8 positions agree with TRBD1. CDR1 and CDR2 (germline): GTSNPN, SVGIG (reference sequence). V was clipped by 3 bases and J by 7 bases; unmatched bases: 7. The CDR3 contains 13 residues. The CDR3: CAWSRTDRGEAFF. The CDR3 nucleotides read TGTGCCTGGAGCCGCACCGACAGGGGTGAAGCTTTCTTT.

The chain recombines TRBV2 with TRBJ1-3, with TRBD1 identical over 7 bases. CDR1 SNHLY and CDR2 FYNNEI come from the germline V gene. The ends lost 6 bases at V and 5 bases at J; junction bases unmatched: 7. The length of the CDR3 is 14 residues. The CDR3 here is CASSGDRERNTIYF. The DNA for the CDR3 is TGTGCCAGCAGCGGGGACAGAGAGAGAAACACCATATATTTT.

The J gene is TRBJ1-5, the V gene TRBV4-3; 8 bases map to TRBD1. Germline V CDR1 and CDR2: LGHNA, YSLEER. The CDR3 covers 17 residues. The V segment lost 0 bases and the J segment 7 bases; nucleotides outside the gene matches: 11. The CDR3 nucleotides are TGCGCCAGCAGCCAAGAGGGGAGGACAGGGAGGAGACAGCCCCAGCATTTT. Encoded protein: CASSQEGRTGRRQPQHF.

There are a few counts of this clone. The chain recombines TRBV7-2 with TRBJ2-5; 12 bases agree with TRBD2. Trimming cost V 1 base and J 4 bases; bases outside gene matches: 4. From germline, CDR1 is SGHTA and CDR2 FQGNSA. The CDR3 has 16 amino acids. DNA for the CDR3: TGTGCCAGCAGCTTAGGGACTAGCGGGGTTGTAGAGACCCAGTACTTC. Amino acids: CASSLGTSGVVETQYF.

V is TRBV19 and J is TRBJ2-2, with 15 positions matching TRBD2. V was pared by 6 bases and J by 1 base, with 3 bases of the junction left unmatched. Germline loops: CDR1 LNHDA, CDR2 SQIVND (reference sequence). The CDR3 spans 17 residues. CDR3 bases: TGTGCCAGTAGGCCGGGACTAGCGGGAGGGAACACCGGGGAGCTGTTTTTT. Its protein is CASRPGLAGGNTGELFF.

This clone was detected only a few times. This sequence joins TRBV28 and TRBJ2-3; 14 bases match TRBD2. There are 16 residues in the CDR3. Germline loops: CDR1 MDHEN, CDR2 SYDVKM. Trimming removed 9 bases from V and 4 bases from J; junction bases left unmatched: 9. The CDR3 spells CASGGTSGSFADTQYF. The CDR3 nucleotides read TGTGCCAGTGGGGGGACTAGCGGGAGTTTCGCAGATACGCAGTATTTT.

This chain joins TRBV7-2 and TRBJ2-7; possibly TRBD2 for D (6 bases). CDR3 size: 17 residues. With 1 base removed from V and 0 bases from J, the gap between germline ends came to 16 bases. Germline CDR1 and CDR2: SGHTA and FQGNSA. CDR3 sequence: CASSLGVVGGHSYEQYF. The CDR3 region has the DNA TGTGCCAGCAGCTTAGGGGTCGTGGGAGGCCACTCCTACGAGCAGTACTTC. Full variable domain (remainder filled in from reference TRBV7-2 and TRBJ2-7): GAGVSQSPSNKVTEKGKDVELRCDPISGHTALYWYRQSLGQGLEFLIYFQGNSAPDKSGLPSDRFSAERTGGSVSTLTIQRTQQEDSAVYLCASSLGVVGGHSYEQYFGPGTRLTVT.

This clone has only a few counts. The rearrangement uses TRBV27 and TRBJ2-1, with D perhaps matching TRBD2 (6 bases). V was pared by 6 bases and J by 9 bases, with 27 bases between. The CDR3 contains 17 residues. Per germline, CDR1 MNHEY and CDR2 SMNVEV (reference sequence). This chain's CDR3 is CASSPSPTGALRGEQFF. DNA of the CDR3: TGTGCCAGCAGCCCATCCCCAACGGGAGCCCTGAGGGGTGAGCAGTTCTTC.